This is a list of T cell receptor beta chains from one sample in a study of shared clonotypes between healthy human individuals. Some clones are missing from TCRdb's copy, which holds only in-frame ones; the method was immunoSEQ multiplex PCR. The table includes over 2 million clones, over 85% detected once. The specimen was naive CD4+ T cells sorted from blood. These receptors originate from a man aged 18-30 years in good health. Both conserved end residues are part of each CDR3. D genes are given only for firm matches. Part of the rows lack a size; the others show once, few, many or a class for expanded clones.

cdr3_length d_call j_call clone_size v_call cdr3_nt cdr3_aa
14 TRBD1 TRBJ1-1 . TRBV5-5 TGTGCCAGCAGCCTGGGACAGGGAACGGCTGAAGCTTTCTTT CASSLGQGTAEAFF
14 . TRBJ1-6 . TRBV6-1 TGTGCGTATTCCGCCGGGACGAAATTCACCCCCCTCCACTTT CAYSAGTKFTPLHF
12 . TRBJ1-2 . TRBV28 TGTGCCAGCGGGACCCTCGGGAGGGGCTACACCTTC CASGTLGRGYTF
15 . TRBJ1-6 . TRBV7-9 TGTGCCAGCAGCTTAGGCCTGTCCGGGGATTCACCCCTCCACTTT CASSLGLSGDSPLHF
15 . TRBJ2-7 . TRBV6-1 TGTGCCAGCAGGTGGGTCCGGACAGACCAATACGAGCAGTACTTC CASRWVRTDQYEQYF
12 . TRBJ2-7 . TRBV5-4 TGTGCCAGCAGCTTGCTCAGCAACGAGCAGTACTTC CASSLLSNEQYF
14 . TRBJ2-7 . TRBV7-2 TGTGCCAGCAGCTTAGGGGGCACCCTCTACGAGCAGTACTTC CASSLGGTLYEQYF
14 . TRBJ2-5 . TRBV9 TGTGCCAGCAGCGTGACAGGTTCGAAAGAGACCCAGTACTTC CASSVTGSKETQYF
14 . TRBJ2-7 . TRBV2 TGTGCCAGCCAGAACCCTGGCGGGGACTACGAGCAGTACTTC CASQNPGGDYEQYF
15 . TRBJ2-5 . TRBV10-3 TGTGCCATCAGTGACGGGGGCCCTAGTGGGGAGACCCAGTACTTC CAISDGGPSGETQYF
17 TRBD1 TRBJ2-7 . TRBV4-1 TGCGCCAGCAGCCAAGACCACCGCACAGGGGCCCCCGGCGAGCAGTACTTC CASSQDHRTGAPGEQYF
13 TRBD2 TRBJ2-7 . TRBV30 TGTGCCTTCAACACGGGAGGGGCCTACGAGCAGTACTTC CAFNTGGAYEQYF
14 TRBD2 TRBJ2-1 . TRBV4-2 TGTGCCAGCGCTTCGAAACTAGCGGGGGATGAGCAGTTCTTC CASASKLAGDEQFF
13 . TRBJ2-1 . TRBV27 TGTGCCAGCAGTCCCTACAACTACAATGAGCAGTTCTTC CASSPYNYNEQFF
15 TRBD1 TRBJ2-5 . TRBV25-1 TGTGCCAGCAGTGACTGGACAGGGGGCGTGGAGACCCAGTACTTC CASSDWTGGVETQYF
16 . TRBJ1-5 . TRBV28 TGTGCCAGCAGTATTGGGGGGGGAAGGCGCAATCAGCCCCAGCATTTT CASSIGGGRRNQPQHF
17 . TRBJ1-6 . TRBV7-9 TGTGCCAGCAGCTTTTCGGAGGGAAGAGAGATAGGGTCACCCCTCCACTTT CASSFSEGREIGSPLHF
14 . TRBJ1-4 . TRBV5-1 TGCGCCAGCAGCTTGGGAGGGTTAGGCGAAAAACTGTTTTTT CASSLGGLGEKLFF
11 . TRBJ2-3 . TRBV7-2 TGTGCCAGCAGCCCCGATTTAGCACAGTATTTT CASSPDLAQYF
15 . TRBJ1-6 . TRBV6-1 TGTGCCAGCACTCAATCAAGCTCCTATAATTCACCCCTCCACTTT CASTQSSSYNSPLHF
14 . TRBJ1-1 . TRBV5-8 TGTGCCAGCAGCTTGCAACAGGGCGGGATGTATGCTTTCTTT CASSLQQGGMYAFF
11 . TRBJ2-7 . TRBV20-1 TGCAGTGCTAGACTGTCCTACGAGCAGTACTTC CSARLSYEQYF
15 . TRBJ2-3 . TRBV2 TGTGCCAGCAGTGAAGACTCCTCCCGCACAGATACGCAGTATTTT CASSEDSSRTDTQYF
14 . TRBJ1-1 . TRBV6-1 TGTGCCAGCAGGGCGGACGGCGGGGCCACTGAAGCTTTCTTT CASRADGGATEAFF
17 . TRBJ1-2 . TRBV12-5 TGTGCTAGTGGTTCACCCGACCGGTGGGGAGGGGCTCTTGGCTACACCTTC CASGSPDRWGGALGYTF
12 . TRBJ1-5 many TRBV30 TGTGCCATGAGGTCTGGCAATCAGCCCCAGCATTTT CAMRSGNQPQHF
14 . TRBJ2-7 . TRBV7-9 TGTGCCAGCAGCTTAGCGATCCGTTCCTACGAGCAGTACTTC CASSLAIRSYEQYF
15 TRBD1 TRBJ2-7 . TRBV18 TGTGCCAGCTCACCGCGCTATCAGGGGGTCGGCGAGCAGTACTTC CASSPRYQGVGEQYF
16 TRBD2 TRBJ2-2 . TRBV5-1 TGCGCCAGCAGCCCCGACAGCGGGGGGTTCACCGGGGAGCTGTTTTTT CASSPDSGGFTGELFF
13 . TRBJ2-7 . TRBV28 TGTGCCAGCCGCCTACAGGGAATAGGGGAGCAGTACTTC CASRLQGIGEQYF
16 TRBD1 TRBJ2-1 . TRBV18 TGTGCCAGCTCACCCTTGACAGGGCTAGCCTACAATGAGCAGTTCTTC CASSPLTGLAYNEQFF
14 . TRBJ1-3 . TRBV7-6 TGTGCCAGCAGCCCCACAGGTTTAGGAAACACCATATATTTT CASSPTGLGNTIYF
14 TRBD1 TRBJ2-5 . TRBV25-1 TGTGCCAGCAGTGCCGCAGGGGGTGTGGAGACCCAGTACTTC CASSAAGGVETQYF
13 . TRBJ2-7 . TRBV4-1 TGCGCCAGCAGTTATGACTTCTCCTACGAGCAGTACTTC CASSYDFSYEQYF
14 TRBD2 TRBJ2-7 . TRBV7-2 TGTGCCAGCAGCTGGACTAGCGGGGTGATCGAGCAGTACTTC CASSWTSGVIEQYF
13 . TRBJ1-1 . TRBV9 TGTGCCAGCAGCGCCGAGATGGGCACTGAAGCTTTCTTT CASSAEMGTEAFF
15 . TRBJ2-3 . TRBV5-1 TGCGCCAGCAGCAAGGGACAAGGTGGGGCAGATACGCAGTATTTT CASSKGQGGADTQYF
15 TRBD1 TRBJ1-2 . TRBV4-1 TGCGCCAGCAGCCAAGTTGTCGACAGGGTGTATGGCTACACCTTC CASSQVVDRVYGYTF
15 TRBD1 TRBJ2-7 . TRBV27 TGTGCCAGCAGTCCTCGGCGGGACAGGGGTAGCGAGCAGTACTTC CASSPRRDRGSEQYF
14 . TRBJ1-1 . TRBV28 TGTGCCAGCAGGTTTAGGTACAGAAACACTGAAGCTTTCTTT CASRFRYRNTEAFF
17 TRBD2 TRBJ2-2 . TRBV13 TGTGCCACCCTGGGGAAAGTAGCGGGAGACGTCGCCGGGGAGCTGTTTTTT CATLGKVAGDVAGELFF